This TCR beta chain was identified in a study of blood T cell repertoires in COVID-19. Original processing notes: Nucleated cell counts were estimated from reference gene primer amplification. Repertoires were generated with immunoSEQ multiplex PCR, while TCRdb's copy carries only in-frame clones and drops some. V and J calls plus clone size are reproduced from that table; the DNA served to infer D and trimming. The repertoire holds about 110,000 clones, with 85% to 90% as singletons. From germline, CDR1 is SNHLY and CDR2 FYNNEI. The V end lost 4 bases, the J end lost 4 bases, and 10 bases lay between the germline ends. The CDR3 totals 13 residues.

Sequenced: peripheral blood. The J gene is TRBJ1-1, the V gene TRBV2, with D possibly TRBD1 on 5 matching bases. The TCR was taken from a human donor in a cohort sampled during active COVID-19. The CDR3 sequence is CASSGGRGTEAFF. The CDR3 DNA sequence: TGTGCCAGCAGTGGCGGGAGGGGCACTGAAGCTTTCTTT.